The entry that follows covers one T cell receptor beta chain sequence. As processed by the authors: By means of reference gene primer amplification, nucleated cell counts were estimated. Assay: immunoSEQ multiplex PCR; the TCRdb copy retains only in-frame clones and omits some. Clone size and the V and J calls come from that table; the DNA yielded D and trimming. The sample contains roughly 230,000 clones, nearly 90% of which appear only once. These data belong to a study of blood T cell repertoires in COVID-19. The V and J ends lost 4 bases and 2 bases, in that order; junction bases with no gene match: 4. This CDR3 spans 15 amino acids. The germline CDR1 and CDR2 sequences are LNHDA and SQIVND (reference sequence).

The chain carries TRBV19 and TRBJ1-1, with 10 bases identical to TRBD1. The TCR was taken from a woman between 55 and 75 years old with COVID-19, enrolled during active disease. The sequencing sample was made of peripheral blood. DNA for the CDR3: TGTGCCAGTAGTACGTGGGACAGGGGAAACACTGAAGCTTTCTTT. This encodes CASSTWDRGNTEAFF. The variable domain in full, with the rest retrieved from reference TRBV19 and TRBJ1-1, is DGGITQSPKYLFRKEGQNVTLSCEQNLNHDAMYWYRQDPGQGLRLIYYSQIVNDFQKGDIAEGYSVSREKKESFPLTVTSAQKNPTAFYLCASSTWDRGNTEAFFGQGTRLTVV.